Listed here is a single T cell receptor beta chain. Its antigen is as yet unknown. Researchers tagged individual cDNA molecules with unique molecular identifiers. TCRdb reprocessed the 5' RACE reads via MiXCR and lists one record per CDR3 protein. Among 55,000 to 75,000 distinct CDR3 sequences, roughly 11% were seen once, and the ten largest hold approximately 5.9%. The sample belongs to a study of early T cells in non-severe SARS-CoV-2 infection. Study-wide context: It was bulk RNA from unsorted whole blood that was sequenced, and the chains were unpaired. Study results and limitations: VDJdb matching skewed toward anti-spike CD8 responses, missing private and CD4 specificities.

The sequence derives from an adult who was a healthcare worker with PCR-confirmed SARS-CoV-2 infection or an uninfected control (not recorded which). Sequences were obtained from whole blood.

The CDR3 here is CASSWGLAGSSYEQYF. The CDR3 bases are TGTGCCAGCAGTTGGGGACTAGCGGGAAGCTCCTACGAGCAGTACTTC. This chain connects TRBV6-2 or TRBV6-3 to TRBJ2-7, with 13 bases matching TRBD2. V gave up 4 bases and J gave up 0 bases; unmatched junction bases: 3. The CDR3 length is 16 residues. The germline V gene encodes CDR1 MNHEY and CDR2 SVGEGT.